This TCR beta chain was recovered during a study of cytomegalovirus exposure and HLA in healthy donors. General study findings and limits: Per a later analysis, about 15,000 TCR beta sequences showed association with HLA alleles at 0.05 false discovery rate. Later on, an analysis showed TCR association rates differing by HLA locus, with DRB1 the most and HLA-C the fewest. Earlier results showed most TCR beta V segments being productive about 87% or about 30% of the time. Later on, analysis showed that most CMV-associated TCR beta chains appeared to be HLA-restricted.

Comment on this clone: Its specificity is not known.

The PCR had 60 Vbeta and 13 Jbeta primers. Assay: immunoSEQ multiplex PCR; the TCRdb copy retains only in-frame clones and omits some. Among under 70,000 clones listed, approximately 71% were seen once. With 0 bases removed from V and 6 bases from J, the gap between germline ends came to 12 bases. The CDR3 runs to 14 residues. The germline V gene has CDR1 SGHRS and CDR2 YFSETQ. Material for sequencing was PBMCs. The chain carries TRBV5-1 and TRBJ1-1, with a tentative D call TRBD1 (5 bases). This clonotype was sampled from a middle-aged man in good health and CMV-seropositive. Here the CDR3 reads CASSLVSGVPEAFF. The CDR3, as DNA: TGCGCCAGCAGCTTGGTGTCGGGGGTCCCTGAAGCTTTCTTT.